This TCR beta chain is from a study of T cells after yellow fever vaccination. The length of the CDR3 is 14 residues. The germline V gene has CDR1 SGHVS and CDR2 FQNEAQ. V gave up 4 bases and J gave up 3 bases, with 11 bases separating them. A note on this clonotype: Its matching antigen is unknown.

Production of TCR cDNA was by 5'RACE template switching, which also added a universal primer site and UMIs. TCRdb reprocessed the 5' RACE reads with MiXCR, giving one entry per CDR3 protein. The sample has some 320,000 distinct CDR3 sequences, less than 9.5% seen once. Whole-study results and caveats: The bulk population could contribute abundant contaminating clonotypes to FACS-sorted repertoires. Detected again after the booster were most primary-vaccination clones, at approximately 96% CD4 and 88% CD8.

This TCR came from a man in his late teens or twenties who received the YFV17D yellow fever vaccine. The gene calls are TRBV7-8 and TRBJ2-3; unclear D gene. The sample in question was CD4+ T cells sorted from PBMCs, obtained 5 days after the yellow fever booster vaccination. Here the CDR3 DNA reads TGTGCCAGCAGCTCCCCCTCCTGGACAGATACGCAGTATTTT. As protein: CASSSPSWTDTQYF.